The 25 T cell receptor beta chains below come from one sample, sequenced in a study of shared clonotypes between healthy human individuals. Here immunoSEQ multiplex PCR was the method, and the copy in TCRdb shows in-frame clones only, minus some. This table has 500,000 to 550,000 clones, roughly 95% appearing once. Sample: naive CD4+ T cells sorted from blood. Subset defined: CD45RA+ positively selected. The source of these receptors is a woman in her twenties or thirties in good health.

The chain links TRBV4-1 to TRBJ2-2; 7 nucleotides align to TRBD2. The CDR3 length is 17 residues. Germline assignment: CDR1 MGHRA and CDR2 YSYEKL. The junction had 8 bases not matched to a gene; V was cut back by 0 bases and J by 4 bases. The CDR3 DNA reads as TGCGCCAGCAGCCAAGATCAGCGACTAGCATCCACCGGGGAGCTGTTTTTT. It codes for CASSQDQRLASTGELFF.

This chain connects TRBV28 to TRBJ1-3; D unresolved. CDR1 and CDR2 from the germline V gene are MDHEN and SYDVKM. V was trimmed by 1 base and J by 3 bases, leaving 4 bases between them. The CDR3 runs to 13 residues. The CDR3 is CASSLLGGNTIYF. In DNA form, the CDR3 reads TGTGCCAGCAGTTTATTGGGTGGAAACACCATATATTTT.

The chain has TRBV7-9 and TRBJ1-1; D call uncertain. CDR1 and CDR2 (germline): SEHNR, FQNEAQ (reference sequence). There are 14 residues in the CDR3. The germline V and J ends were trimmed by 3 bases and 6 bases, with 14 bases remaining between them. The CDR3 DNA sequence: TGTGCCAGCAGCTTCCCCCAAAAGGCGGCTGAAGCTTTCTTT. It encodes CASSFPQKAAEAFF. The whole variable domain, filled in from reference TRBV7-9 and TRBJ1-1, reads DTGVSQNPRHKITKRGQNVTFRCDPISEHNRLYWYRQTLGQGPEFLTYFQNEAQLEKSRLLSDRFSAERPKGSFSTLEIQRTEQGDSAMYLCASSFPQKAAEAFFGQGTRLTVV.

The rearrangement joins TRBV2 to TRBJ2-5, with D perhaps TRBD1 (6 bases). V lost 10 bases and J lost 3, with 12 bases in between. The length of the CDR3 is 12 residues. Per germline, CDR1 SNHLY and CDR2 FYNNEI. CDR3 sequence: CATRDNEETQYF. CDR3 bases: TGTGCCACCCGGGACAATGAAGAGACCCAGTACTTC.

The V gene is TRBV5-4, the J gene TRBJ2-1; 7 positions agree with TRBD2. J gave up 0 bases and V 4 bases, and 7 bases lay outside the gene matches. CDR1 SGHNT and CDR2 YYREEE come from the germline V gene (reference sequence). This CDR3 has 16 amino acids. The CDR3: CASSLASGSSYNEQFF. CDR3 in DNA: TGTGCCAGCAGCCTCGCTAGCGGAAGCTCCTACAATGAGCAGTTCTTC.

The count of this clone is one. The rearrangement uses TRBV11-2 and TRBJ2-7, with D tentatively TRBD1 (6 bases). Trimming took off 1 base at V and 6 bases at J, with 22 bases between the two ends. Germline V gene lookup returns CDR1 SGHAT and CDR2 FQNNGV. The CDR3 contains 17 residues. Here the CDR3 DNA reads TGTGCCAGCAGCTTAGCCCTCCCTCTACAGGGTGAATCCGAGCAGTACTTC. Its translation: CASSLALPLQGESEQYF.

V is TRBV29-1 and J is TRBJ2-7; D uncertain. Trimming took 3 bases from V and 5 from J, leaving 11 bases between them. The CDR3 has 12 amino acids. Germline loops: CDR1 SQVTM, CDR2 ANQGSEA. CDR3 sequence reads: CSVEVTVDEQYF. In nucleotides, the CDR3 is TGCAGCGTTGAGGTTACGGTCGACGAGCAGTACTTC.

This clone was recorded once. The chain couples TRBV30 to TRBJ2-2; no definite D call. CDR3 size: 14 residues. V lost 3 bases, J lost 7 bases, and 15 bases lay in between. Looked up from germline, CDR1 is GTSNPN and CDR2 is SVGIG (reference sequence). CDR3 amino acids: CAWSALTVDGELFF. CDR3 DNA sequence: TGTGCCTGGAGCGCACTCACTGTGGACGGGGAGCTGTTTTTT.

The rearrangement links TRBV29-1 to TRBJ2-1; either TRBD1 or TRBD2 may supply D (5 bases each). CDR1 and CDR2 from the germline V gene are SQVTM and ANQGSEA. There are 11 residues in the CDR3. Trimming took off 2 bases at V and 7 bases at J, with 6 bases between the two ends. CDR3 in DNA: TGCAGCGTTGAATGGGGGAATGAGCAGTTCTTC. It codes for CSVEWGNEQFF.

The table lists this clone with a count of one. The chain employs TRBV19 and TRBJ2-5; D not resolved. Germline V gives CDR1 LNHDA, CDR2 SQIVND (reference sequence). V gave up 7 bases and J gave up 1 base, with 10 bases separating them. The CDR3 loop spans 13 amino acids. The CDR3, as DNA: TGTGCCAGTACCCCACCGCTCCAAGAGACCCAGTACTTC. Residues: CASTPPLQETQYF.

This chain connects TRBV5-8 to TRBJ2-3; D could derive from TRBD1 or TRBD2 (5 bases each). There are 16 residues in the CDR3. Trimming removed 4 bases at V and 5 bases at J, with 20 bases between. Germline V gene data show CDR1 as SGHTS and CDR2 as YDEGEE. CDR3 in amino acids: CASSPSKGRIGDTQYF. As DNA, the CDR3 is TGTGCCAGCAGCCCCTCCAAGGGACGTATAGGAGATACGCAGTATTTT.

This chain uses TRBV15 with TRBJ2-7; 7 bases align to TRBD1. V gave up 1 base and J gave up 2 bases; unmatched junction bases: 17. In germline, CDR1 is LNHNV, CDR2 YYDKDF (reference sequence). This CDR3 is 19 amino acids long. The CDR3 nucleotides are TGTGCCACCAGCAGAGCGAGGGGGTATGGACAGGCTCTCCCCTACGAGCAGTACTTC. This translates into CATSRARGYGQALPYEQYF.

The V and J genes are TRBV19 and TRBJ2-7; 7 positions match TRBD2. Germline trimming cut 1 base from V and 3 bases from J; bases unmatched to any gene: 9. In germline, CDR1 is LNHDA, CDR2 SQIVND (reference sequence). CDR3 length: 16 residues. CDR3 DNA sequence: TGTGCCAGTAGTATAGCTAGCGGTCTCAGAAACTACGAGCAGTACTTC. It yields the protein CASSIASGLRNYEQYF.

The chain employs TRBV28 and TRBJ1-2; D unclear. This CDR3 spans 16 amino acids. Trimming left V 5 bases short and J 0 bases short, with 16 bases between. Germline CDR1 is MDHEN and CDR2 is SYDVKM. CDR3 amino acids: CASSEVGSNTNYGYTF. The CDR3 DNA is TGTGCCAGCAGTGAAGTCGGGAGCAATACTAACTATGGCTACACCTTC.

The chain carries TRBV11-3 and TRBJ2-3; a weak D match, TRBD2 (6 bases). The ends were cut back, 5 bases at V and 4 bases at J, with 13 bases in the middle. There are 14 residues in the CDR3. Germline CDR1 SGHNT, CDR2 YENEEA. For the CDR3, the DNA is TGTGCCAGCAGCATACTAGCTGGGTCAGATACGCAGTATTTT. This translates into CASSILAGSDTQYF.

With respect to this clone: The same CDR3 arises from other DNA sequences in this sample as well. The chain uses TRBV28 and TRBJ2-2, with D unresolved. Germline V gene data show CDR1 as MDHEN and CDR2 as SYDVKM. This CDR3 is built from 12 residues. Trimming stripped 2 bases from V and 4 bases from J, with 2 bases between. CDR3 loop: CASSLITGELFF. Written as DNA, the CDR3 is TGTGCCAGCAGTTTAATCACCGGGGAGCTGTTTTTT.

This clone was seen more than once but under ten times. The rearrangement uses TRBV19 and TRBJ2-7, with a weak D call TRBD2 (6 bases). The V gene lost 5 bases and the J gene lost 5 bases, with 7 bases spanning the gap. Germline CDR1 reads LNHDA; CDR2 reads SQIVND (reference sequence). This CDR3 has 11 residues. The CDR3 DNA sequence: TGTGCCAGTAGTCGCGGGAACGAGCAGTACTTC. Protein sequence: CASSRGNEQYF. Variable domain in full (rest from reference TRBV19 and TRBJ2-7): DGGITQSPKYLFRKEGQNVTLSCEQNLNHDAMYWYRQDPGQGLRLIYYSQIVNDFQKGDIAEGYSVSREKKESFPLTVTSAQKNPTAFYLCASSRGNEQYFGPGTRLTVT.

V and J are TRBV28 and TRBJ2-7, with 8 nucleotides matching TRBD1. The CDR3 spans 17 residues. The J segment lost 0 bases and the V segment lost 1 base, leaving 8 bases of the junction unmatched. Germline values: CDR1 MDHEN, CDR2 SYDVKM. CDR3 coding DNA: TGTGCCAGCAGTTTATATACAGGGGGTCAGCTCTCCTACGAGCAGTACTTC. As protein: CASSLYTGGQLSYEQYF.

The genes are TRBV5-1 and TRBJ2-1; 9 bases fit TRBD1. The CDR3 consists of 15 residues. Germline CDR1 SGHRS, CDR2 YFSETQ. Trimming cost V 0 bases and J 8 bases; bases outside gene matches: 6. The CDR3 coding sequence is TGCGCCAGCAGCTTGGGGGACAGGGATCTCGATGAGCAGTTCTTC. Translation: CASSLGDRDLDEQFF.

This clone was seen more than once but under ten times. The chain joins TRBV6-5 to TRBJ2-1; unclear D gene. This CDR3 region has 15 residues. From germline, CDR1 is MNHEY and CDR2 SVGAGI. The V and J ends lost 2 bases and 6 bases respectively, with 14 bases between them. CDR3 nucleotide sequence: TGTGCCAGCAGTTACACGCTGACGGGTACCAATGAGCAGTTCTTC. Protein product: CASSYTLTGTNEQFF.

This chain uses TRBV9 with TRBJ2-5, with D possibly matching TRBD1 (5 bases). The end of the DNA aligns better with TRBJ2-7, so the J call may be wrong. This CDR3 comprises 15 residues. CDR1 and CDR2 from the germline V gene are SGDLS and YYNGEE. CDR3 DNA sequence: TGTGCCAGCAGCGTAGCCGCAGGGCTCTACGGCGAGCAGTACTTC. Amino acid sequence: CASSVAAGLYGEQYF.

CDR3: CASSEIGAGGYGYTF. The CDR3 nucleotides read TGTGCCAGCAGTGAAATCGGAGCAGGGGGCTATGGCTACACCTTC. V and J are TRBV6-1 and TRBJ1-2; 7 bases align to TRBD1. V shed 2 bases and J 4 bases; nucleotides not matched to a gene: 7. Per the germline V gene, CDR1 is MNHNS and CDR2 is SASEGT. CDR3 length: 15 amino acids.

The chain carries TRBV11-2 and TRBJ1-4; no clear D gene. The CDR3 totals 13 residues. Germline V gene lookup returns CDR1 SGHAT and CDR2 FQNNGV. Between the trimmed V and J ends, which lost 5 bases and 6 bases, there was a span of 10 bases. In DNA form, the CDR3 reads TGTGCCAGCAGCCCCAGATCGCATGAAAAACTGTTTTTT. Translation: CASSPRSHEKLFF. The whole variable domain, remainder taken from reference TRBV11-2 and TRBJ1-4, is EAGVAQSPRYKIIEKRQSVAFWCNPISGHATLYWYQQILGQGPKLLIQFQNNGVVDDSQLPKDRFSAERLKGVDSTLKIQPAKLEDSAVYLCASSPRSHEKLFFGSGTQLSVL.

The V call is TRBV7-5, the J call TRBJ2-7; the table calls TRBD2, which could not be checked here. TRBV7-5 is described as a pseudogene. The CDR3 has 12 amino acids. The DNA for the CDR3 is TGTGTCAGAAGCCTTGCGGACTACGAGCAGTACTTC. It specifies CVRSLADYEQYF.

The V call is TRBV7-2, the J call TRBJ2-5; D remains unclear. Trimming left V 1 base short and J 2 bases short, with 14 bases between. CDR1 and CDR2 (germline): SGHTA, FQGNSA. The CDR3 runs 16 residues. The chain's CDR3 is CASSLGRSVGQETQYF. DNA of the CDR3: TGTGCCAGCAGCTTAGGCAGGTCCGTGGGACAAGAGACCCAGTACTTC.